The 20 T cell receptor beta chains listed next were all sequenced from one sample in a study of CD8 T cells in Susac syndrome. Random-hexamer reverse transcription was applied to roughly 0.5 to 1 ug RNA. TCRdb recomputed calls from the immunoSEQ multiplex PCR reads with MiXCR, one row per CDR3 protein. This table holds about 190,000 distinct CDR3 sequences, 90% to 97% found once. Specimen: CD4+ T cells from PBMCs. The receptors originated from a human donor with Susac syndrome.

CDR3 sequence: CASGWSLAGTETQYF. The CDR3 DNA follows: TGTGCTAGTGGTTGGTCACTAGCGGGGACAGAGACCCAGTACTTC. This sequence joins TRBV12-5 and TRBJ2-5; 10 nucleotides line up with TRBD2. The CDR3 runs 15 residues. V lost 4 bases, J lost 4 bases, and 6 bases stayed unmatched. Germline lookup yields CDR1 LGHNT and CDR2 FRNRAP.

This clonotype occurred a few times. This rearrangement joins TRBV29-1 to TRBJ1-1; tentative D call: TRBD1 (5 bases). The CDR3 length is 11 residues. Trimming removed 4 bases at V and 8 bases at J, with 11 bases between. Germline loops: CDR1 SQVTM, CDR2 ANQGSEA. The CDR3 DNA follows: TGCAGCGTTGGTCAGGGTTCCGAAGCTTTCTTT. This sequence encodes CSVGQGSEAFF.

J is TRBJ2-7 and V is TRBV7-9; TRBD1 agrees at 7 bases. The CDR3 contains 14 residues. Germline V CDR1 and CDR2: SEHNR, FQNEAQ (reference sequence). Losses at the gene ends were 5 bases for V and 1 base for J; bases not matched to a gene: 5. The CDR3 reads CASSKQGHSYEQYF. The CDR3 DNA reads TGTGCCAGCAGCAAACAGGGGCATTCCTACGAGCAGTACTTC.

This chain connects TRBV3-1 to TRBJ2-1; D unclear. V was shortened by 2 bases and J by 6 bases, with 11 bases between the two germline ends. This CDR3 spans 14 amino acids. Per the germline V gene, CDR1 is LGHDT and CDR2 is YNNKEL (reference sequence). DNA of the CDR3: TGTGCCAGCAGCCAATATTGGAGCAGCAATGAGCAGTTCTTC. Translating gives CASSQYWSSNEQFF.

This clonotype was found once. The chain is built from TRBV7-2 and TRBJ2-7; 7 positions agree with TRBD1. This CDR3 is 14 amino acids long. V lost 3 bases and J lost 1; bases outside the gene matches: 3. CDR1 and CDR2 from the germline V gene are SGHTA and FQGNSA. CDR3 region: CASSLDRNSYEQYF. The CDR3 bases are TGTGCCAGCAGCTTGGACAGGAATTCCTACGAGCAGTACTTC.

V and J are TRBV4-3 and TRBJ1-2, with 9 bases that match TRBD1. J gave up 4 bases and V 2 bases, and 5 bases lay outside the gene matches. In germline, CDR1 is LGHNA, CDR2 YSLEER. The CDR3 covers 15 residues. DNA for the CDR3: TGCGCCAGCAGCCAATCTCCGGGACAGGGCTATGGCTACACCTTC. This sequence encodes CASSQSPGQGYGYTF.

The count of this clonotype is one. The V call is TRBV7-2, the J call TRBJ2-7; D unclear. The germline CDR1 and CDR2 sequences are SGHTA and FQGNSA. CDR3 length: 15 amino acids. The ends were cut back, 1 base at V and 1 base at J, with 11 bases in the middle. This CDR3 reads CASSLGPGFSYEQYF. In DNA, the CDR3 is TGTGCCAGCAGCTTAGGTCCCGGGTTTTCCTACGAGCAGTACTTC.

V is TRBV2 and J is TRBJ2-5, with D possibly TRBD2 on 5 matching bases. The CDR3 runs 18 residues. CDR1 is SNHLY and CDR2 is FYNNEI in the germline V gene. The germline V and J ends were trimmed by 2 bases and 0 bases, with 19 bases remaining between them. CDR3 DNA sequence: TGTGCCAGCAGTGAACGGGATTCTTGGGCTTCCTACCAAGAGACCCAGTACTTC. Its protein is CASSERDSWASYQETQYF.

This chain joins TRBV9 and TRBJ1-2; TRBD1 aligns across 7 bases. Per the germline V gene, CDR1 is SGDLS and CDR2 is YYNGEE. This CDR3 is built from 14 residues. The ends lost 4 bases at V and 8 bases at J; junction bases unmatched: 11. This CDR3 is CASSRRGQEGGYTF. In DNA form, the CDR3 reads TGTGCCAGCAGCAGGAGGGGGCAAGAAGGGGGCTACACCTTC.

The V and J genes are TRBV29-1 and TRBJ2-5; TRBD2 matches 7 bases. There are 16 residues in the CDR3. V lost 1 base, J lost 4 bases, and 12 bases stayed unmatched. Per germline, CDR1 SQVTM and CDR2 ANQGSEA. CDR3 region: CSVEGDQAGPAETQYF. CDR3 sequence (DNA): TGCAGCGTTGAAGGGGACCAAGCGGGGCCGGCAGAGACCCAGTACTTC.

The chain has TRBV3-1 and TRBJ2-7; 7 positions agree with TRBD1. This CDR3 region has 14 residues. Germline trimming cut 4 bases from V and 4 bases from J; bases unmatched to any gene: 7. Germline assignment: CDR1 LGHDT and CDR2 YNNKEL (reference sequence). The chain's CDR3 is CASSRLGQLYEQYF. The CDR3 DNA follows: TGTGCCAGCAGCCGATTGGGACAGCTTTACGAGCAGTACTTC.

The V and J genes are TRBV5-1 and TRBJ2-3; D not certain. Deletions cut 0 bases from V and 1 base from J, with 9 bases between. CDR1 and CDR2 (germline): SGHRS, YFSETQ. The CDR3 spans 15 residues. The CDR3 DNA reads TGCGCCAGCAGCTTGGGAGGTCAGCGCACAGATACGCAGTATTTT. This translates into CASSLGGQRTDTQYF.

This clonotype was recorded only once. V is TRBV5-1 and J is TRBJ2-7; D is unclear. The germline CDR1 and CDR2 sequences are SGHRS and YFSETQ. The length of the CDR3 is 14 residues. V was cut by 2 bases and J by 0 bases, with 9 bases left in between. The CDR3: CASSFVGVSYEQYF. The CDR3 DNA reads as TGCGCCAGCAGCTTTGTGGGCGTCTCCTACGAGCAGTACTTC.

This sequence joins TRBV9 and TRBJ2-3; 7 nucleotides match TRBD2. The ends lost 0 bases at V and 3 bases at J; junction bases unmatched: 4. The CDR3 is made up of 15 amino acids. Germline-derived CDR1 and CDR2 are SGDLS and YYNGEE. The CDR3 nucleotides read TGTGCCAGCAGCGTAGGCATCGGGGGGACAGATACGCAGTATTTT. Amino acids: CASSVGIGGTDTQYF. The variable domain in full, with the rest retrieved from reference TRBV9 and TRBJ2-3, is DSGVTQTPKHLITATGQRVTLRCSPRSGDLSVYWYQQSLDQGLQFLIQYYNGEERAKGNILERFSAQQFPDLHSELNLSSLELGDSALYFCASSVGIGGTDTQYFGPGTRLTVL.

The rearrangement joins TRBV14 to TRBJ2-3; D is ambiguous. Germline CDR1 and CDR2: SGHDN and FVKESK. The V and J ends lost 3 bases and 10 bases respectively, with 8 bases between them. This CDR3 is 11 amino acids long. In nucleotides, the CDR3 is TGTGCCAGCAGCCAGGGGATCGCGCAGTATTTT. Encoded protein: CASSQGIAQYF.

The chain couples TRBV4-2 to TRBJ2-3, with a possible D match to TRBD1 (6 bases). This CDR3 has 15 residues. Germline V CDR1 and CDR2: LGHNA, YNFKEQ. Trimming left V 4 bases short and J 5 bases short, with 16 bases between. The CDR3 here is CASSRVRGAGDTQYF. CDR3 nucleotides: TGTGCCAGCAGCCGCGTCAGGGGCGCGGGAGATACGCAGTATTTT.

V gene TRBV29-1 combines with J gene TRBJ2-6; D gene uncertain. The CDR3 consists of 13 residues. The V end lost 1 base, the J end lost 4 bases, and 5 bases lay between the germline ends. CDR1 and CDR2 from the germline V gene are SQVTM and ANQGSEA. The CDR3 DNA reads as TGCAGCGTTGAAGCGACCGGGGCCAACGTCCTGACTTTC. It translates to CSVEATGANVLTF.

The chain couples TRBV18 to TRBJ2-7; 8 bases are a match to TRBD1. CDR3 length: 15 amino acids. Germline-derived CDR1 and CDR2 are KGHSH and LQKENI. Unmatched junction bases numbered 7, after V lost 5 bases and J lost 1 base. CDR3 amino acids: CASSDFDRGSYEQYF. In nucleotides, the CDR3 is TGTGCCAGCTCAGATTTCGACAGGGGTTCCTACGAGCAGTACTTC.

CDR3 in amino acids: CATSDLTSGVDTQYF. CDR3 coding DNA: TGTGCCACCAGTGATTTGACTAGCGGGGTCGATACGCAGTATTTT. This chain uses TRBV24-1 with TRBJ2-3, with 10 positions matching TRBD2. In germline, CDR1 is KGHDR, CDR2 SFDVKD. V shed 0 bases, J shed 6 bases, and the junction held 2 bases outside the gene matches. The CDR3 is 15 amino acids.

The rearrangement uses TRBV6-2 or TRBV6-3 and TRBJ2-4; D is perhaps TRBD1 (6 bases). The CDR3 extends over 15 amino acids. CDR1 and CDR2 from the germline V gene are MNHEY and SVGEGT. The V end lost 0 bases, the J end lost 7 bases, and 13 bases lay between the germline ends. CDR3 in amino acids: CASSYSNRAANIQYF. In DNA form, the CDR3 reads TGTGCCAGCAGTTACTCGAACAGGGCAGCGAACATTCAGTACTTC.